This T cell receptor beta chain was sequenced for a study of post-analysis software for immune sequencing data. Turning to the study itself: The disease courses spanned relapsing-remitting, secondary progressive and progressive-relapsing forms of multiple sclerosis.

Findings and caveats of the study: Five TRBV segments were significantly more frequent in patients than in controls. TRBV5-6, TRBV5-1 and TRBV20-1 were among these segments. Pronounced co-clustering by F measure was evident among identically batched samples.

Points on this clonotype: The antigen is undetermined.

The CDR3 covers 14 residues. Trimming stripped 0 bases from V and 0 bases from J, with 7 bases between. CDR1 is DFQATT, CDR2 SNEGSKA, per germline (reference sequence). Sequencing libraries made from TCR beta cDNA carried unique molecular identifiers. TCRdb independently ran MiXCR on the PCR reads; one entry per CDR3 protein. The sample lists about 200,000 distinct CDR3 sequences; roughly 28% were seen once. V usage is TRBV20-1 and J usage is TRBJ2-3, with D perhaps given as TRBD1 or TRBD2 (5 bases each). The material sequenced was blood. This TCR came from a girl aged 2 to 17 with multiple sclerosis. CDR3 sequence reads: CSAREWDSTDTQYF. Here the CDR3 DNA reads TGCAGTGCTAGAGAGTGGGACAGCACAGATACGCAGTATTTT.